This paragraph reports one T cell receptor beta chain. The data derive from a study of blood T cell repertoires in COVID-19. This CDR3 is built from 13 residues. Germline values: CDR1 ENHRY, CDR2 SYGVKD. V lost 4 bases and J 6 bases, leaving 12 bases between the germline ends. Repertoires were generated with immunoSEQ multiplex PCR, while TCRdb's copy carries only in-frame clones and drops some. The sample contains fewer than 350,000 clones, about 89% of which appear only once. The chain uses TRBV10-3 and TRBJ1-2; the D gene is possibly TRBD1 (5 bases). The source material was PBMCs or T cells enriched from blood (not recorded which). This receptor was taken from a man in his sixties who had recovered from COVID-19. In nucleotides, the CDR3 is TGTGCCATCAGTGGCAGGGATATTGATGGCTACACCTTC. It encodes CAISGRDIDGYTF.